These T cell receptor beta chains were read from a single sample in a study of cytomegalovirus exposure and HLA in healthy donors. Only in-frame clones appear in the TCRdb table, and some are missing; sequencing was by immunoSEQ multiplex PCR. The table shows some 170,000 clones, with roughly 80% occurring only once. The specimen was PBMCs. Receptors were obtained from a woman between 18 and 30 years old in good health and CMV-seropositive. CDR3s include the opening cysteine and the closing phenylalanine or tryptophan. Fields, in order: CDR3 length, J gene, D gene, V gene, clone size, CDR3 DNA, CDR3 protein. A D gene is named only where the DNA matches it firmly. Only some rows state a clone size, as once, few, many or a class for expanded clones.

16	TRBJ2-7	-	TRBV13	-	TGTGCCAGCAGCGGCGAACAGGGACACGACTCCTACGAGCAGTACTTC	CASSGEQGHDSYEQYF
16	TRBJ2-7	TRBD1	TRBV15	-	TGTGCCACCAGCAGAGATCTGGCAGGGGGCGTATACGAGCAGTACTTC	CATSRDLAGGVYEQYF
10	TRBJ1-1	-	TRBV2	-	TGTGCCAGCAGCCCCCCACGGGCTTTCTTT	CASSPPRAFF
16	TRBJ2-1	TRBD2	TRBV6-4	-	TGTGCCAGCAGTGACTCGAGTCGGGGGGGCCACAATGAGCAGTTCTTC	CASSDSSRGGHNEQFF
16	TRBJ1-5	-	TRBV7-2	-	TGTGCCAGCAGCTTAAGGGCCGGGCGGGGCAATCAGCCCCAGCATTTT	CASSLRAGRGNQPQHF
13	TRBJ1-2	TRBD1	TRBV7-8	-	TGTGCCAGCAGCTTAGTTAACAGGGGTGGCTACACCTTC	CASSLVNRGGYTF
16	TRBJ2-7	TRBD1	TRBV25-1	-	TGTGCCAGCAGTGGGGGCCCAAACAGGGGTTCCTACGAGCAGTACTTC	CASSGGPNRGSYEQYF
15	TRBJ2-7	TRBD1	TRBV6-5	-	TGTGCCAGCAGAGCTTCCCGGGACAGGATTTACGAGCAGTACTTC	CASRASRDRIYEQYF
14	TRBJ2-7	-	TRBV9	-	TGTGCCAGCAGCGTAGCAGGGGAGTCCTACGAGCAGTACTTC	CASSVAGESYEQYF
15	TRBJ1-1	-	TRBV6-1	once	TGTGCCAGCAGTGAACAGGGGCTGGTGAACACTGAAGCTTTCTTT	CASSEQGLVNTEAFF
14	TRBJ2-1	-	TRBV25-1	-	TGTGCCAGCGTCCACGACAGGTACTACAATGAGCAGTTCTTC	CASVHDRYYNEQFF
11	TRBJ1-2	TRBD1	TRBV20-1	-	TGCAGTGCTGAAAACAGGGGGGGCTACACCTTC	CSAENRGGYTF
14	TRBJ2-7	TRBD1	TRBV28	-	TGTGCCAGCAGGCAACCGGGACAGGGCTACGAGCAGTACTTC	CASRQPGQGYEQYF
15	TRBJ2-7	-	TRBV5-1	-	TGCGCCAGCAGCTTGGGGTCGGGAACTTCCTACGAGCAGTACTTC	CASSLGSGTSYEQYF